This T cell receptor beta chain was sequenced in a study of type 1 regulatory T cells. Study details: T-allo10 is an in vitro-generated, Tr1-enriched CD4 T cell product specific for alloantigen.

Each CDR3 protein gets one entry after TCRdb re-called the reads with MiXCR. The sample lists over 55,000 distinct CDR3 sequences, around 60% seen once, with about 8% in the top ten. Graft donor-derived T-allo10 cells were described as host-alloantigen-specific, anergic, and alloantigen-specifically suppressive. Regarding this clonotype: Its antigen is not known.

The sequenced material came from cultured T cells, either the whole culture or a sorted T cell fraction (not recorded which). The subset denotes: Tr1-enriched cell product generated in vitro against host alloantigens. The TCR comes from a human donor in good health.

CDR3 DNA: TGTGCCAGCGGCAACAGGGGGCAAGACACCGGGGAGCTGTTTTTT. Translation: CASGNRGQDTGELFF. V and J are TRBV11-2 and TRBJ2-2; 9 bases align to TRBD1. With 8 bases clipped from V and 3 bases from J, the junction kept 7 bases outside the gene matches. The CDR3 runs to 15 residues. Germline V lookup: CDR1 SGHAT, CDR2 FQNNGV.